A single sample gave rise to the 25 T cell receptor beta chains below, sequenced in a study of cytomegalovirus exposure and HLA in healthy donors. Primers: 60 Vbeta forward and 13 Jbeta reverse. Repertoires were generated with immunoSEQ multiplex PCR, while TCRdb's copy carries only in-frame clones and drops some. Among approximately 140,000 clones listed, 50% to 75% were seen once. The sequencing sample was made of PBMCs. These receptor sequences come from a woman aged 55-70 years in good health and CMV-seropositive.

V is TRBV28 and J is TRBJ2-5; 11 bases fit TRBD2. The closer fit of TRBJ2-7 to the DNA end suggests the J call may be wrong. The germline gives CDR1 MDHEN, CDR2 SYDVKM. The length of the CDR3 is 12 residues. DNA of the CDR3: TGTGCCAGCGGACTAGCGGGCTACGAGCAGTACTTC. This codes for CASGLAGYEQYF.

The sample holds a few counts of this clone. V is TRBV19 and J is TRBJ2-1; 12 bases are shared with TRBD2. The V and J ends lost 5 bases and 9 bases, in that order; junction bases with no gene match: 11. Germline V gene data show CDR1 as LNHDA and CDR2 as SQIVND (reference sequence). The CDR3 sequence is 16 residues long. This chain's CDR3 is CASSPRLAGVAVEQFF. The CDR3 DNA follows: TGTGCCAGTAGTCCGCGACTAGCGGGAGTAGCGGTTGAGCAGTTCTTC.

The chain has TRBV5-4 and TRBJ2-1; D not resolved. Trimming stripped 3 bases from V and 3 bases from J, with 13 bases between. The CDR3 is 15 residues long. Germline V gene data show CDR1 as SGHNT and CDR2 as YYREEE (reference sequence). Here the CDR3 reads CASSSHRVHYNEQFF. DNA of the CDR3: TGTGCCAGCAGCTCACATCGGGTCCACTACAATGAGCAGTTCTTC.

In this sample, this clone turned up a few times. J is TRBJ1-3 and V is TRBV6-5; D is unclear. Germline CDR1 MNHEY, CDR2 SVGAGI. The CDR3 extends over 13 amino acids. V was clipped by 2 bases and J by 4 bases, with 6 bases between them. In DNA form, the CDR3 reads TGTGCCAGCAGTTACGAGGTGGGAAACACCATATATTTT. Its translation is CASSYEVGNTIYF.

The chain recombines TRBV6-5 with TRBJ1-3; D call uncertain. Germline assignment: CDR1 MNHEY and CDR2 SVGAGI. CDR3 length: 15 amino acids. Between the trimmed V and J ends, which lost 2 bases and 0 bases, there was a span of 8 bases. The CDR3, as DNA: TGTGCCAGCAGTTACGTGGGAGACTCTGGAAACACCATATATTTT. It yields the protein CASSYVGDSGNTIYF.

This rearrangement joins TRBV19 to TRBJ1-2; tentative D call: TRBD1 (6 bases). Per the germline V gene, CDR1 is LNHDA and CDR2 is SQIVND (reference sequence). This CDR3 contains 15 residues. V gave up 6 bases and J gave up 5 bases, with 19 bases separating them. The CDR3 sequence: CASSLGQPASYGYTF. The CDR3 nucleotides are TGTGCCAGTAGCCTTGGACAGCCAGCCAGTTATGGCTACACCTTC.

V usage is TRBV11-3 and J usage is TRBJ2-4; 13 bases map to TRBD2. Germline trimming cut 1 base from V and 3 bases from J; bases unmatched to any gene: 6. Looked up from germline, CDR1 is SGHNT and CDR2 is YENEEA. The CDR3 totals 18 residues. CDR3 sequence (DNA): TGTGCCAGCAGCTTAGGGACTAGCGGGAGTGGAGTCAAAAACATTCAGTACTTC. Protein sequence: CASSLGTSGSGVKNIQYF.

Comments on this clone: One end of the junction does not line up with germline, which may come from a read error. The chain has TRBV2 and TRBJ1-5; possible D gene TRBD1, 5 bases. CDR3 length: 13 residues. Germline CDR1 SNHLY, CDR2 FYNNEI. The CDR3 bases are TGCGCTAGCGCGGGGGGTAGCAATCAGCCCCAGCATTTT. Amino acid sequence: CASAGGSNQPQHF. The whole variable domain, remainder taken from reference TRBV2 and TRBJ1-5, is EPEVTQTPSHQVTQMGQEVILRCVPISNHLYFYWYRQILGQKVEFLVSFYNNEISEKSEIFDDQFSVERPDGSNFTLKIRSTKLEDSAMYFCASAGGSNQPQHFGDGTRLSIL.

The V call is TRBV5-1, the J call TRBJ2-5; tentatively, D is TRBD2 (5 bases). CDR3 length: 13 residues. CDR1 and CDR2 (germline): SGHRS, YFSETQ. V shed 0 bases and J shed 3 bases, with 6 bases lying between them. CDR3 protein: CASSLDGEETQYF. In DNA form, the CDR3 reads TGCGCCAGCAGCTTGGACGGGGAAGAGACCCAGTACTTC.

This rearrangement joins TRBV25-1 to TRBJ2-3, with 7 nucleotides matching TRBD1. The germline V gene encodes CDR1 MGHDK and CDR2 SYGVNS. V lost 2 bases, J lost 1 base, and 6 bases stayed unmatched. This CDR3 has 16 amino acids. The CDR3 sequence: CASSEKRGRGTDTQYF. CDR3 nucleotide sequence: TGTGCCAGCAGTGAAAAGAGGGGGCGAGGCACAGATACGCAGTATTTT.

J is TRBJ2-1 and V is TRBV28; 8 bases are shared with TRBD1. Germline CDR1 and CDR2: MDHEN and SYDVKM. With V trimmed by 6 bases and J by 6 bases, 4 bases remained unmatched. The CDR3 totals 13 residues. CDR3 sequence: CASSRTGFNEQFF. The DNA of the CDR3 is TGTGCCAGCAGCCGGACAGGGTTCAATGAGCAGTTCTTC.

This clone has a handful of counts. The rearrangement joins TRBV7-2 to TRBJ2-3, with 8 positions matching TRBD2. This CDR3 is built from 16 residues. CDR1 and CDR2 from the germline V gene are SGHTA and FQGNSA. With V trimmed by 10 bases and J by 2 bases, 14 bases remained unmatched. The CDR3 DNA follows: TGTGCCACCCGATTTTCCAGCGGGAGTATCACAGATACGCAGTATTTT. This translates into CATRFSSGSITDTQYF.

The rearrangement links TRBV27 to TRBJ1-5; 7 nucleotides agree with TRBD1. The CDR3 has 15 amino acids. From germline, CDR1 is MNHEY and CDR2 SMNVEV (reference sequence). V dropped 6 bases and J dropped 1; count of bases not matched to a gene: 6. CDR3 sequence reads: CASRENRGSNQPQHF. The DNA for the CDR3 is TGTGCCAGCAGAGAAAACAGGGGAAGCAATCAGCCCCAGCATTTT.

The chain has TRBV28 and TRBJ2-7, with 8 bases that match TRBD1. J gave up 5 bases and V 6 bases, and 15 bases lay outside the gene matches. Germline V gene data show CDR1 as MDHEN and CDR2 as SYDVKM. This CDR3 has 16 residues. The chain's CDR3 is CASRYASGQAIHEQYF. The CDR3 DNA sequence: TGTGCCAGCAGGTACGCGTCGGGACAGGCGATACACGAGCAGTACTTC.

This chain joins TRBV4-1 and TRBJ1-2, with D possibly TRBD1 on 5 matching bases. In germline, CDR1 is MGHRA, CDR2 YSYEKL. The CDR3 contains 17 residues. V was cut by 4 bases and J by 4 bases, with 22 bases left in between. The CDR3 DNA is TGCGCCAGCAGCCTTTCGGTATCGTTCGGGCAGGGCTATGGCTACACCTTC. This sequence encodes CASSLSVSFGQGYGYTF.

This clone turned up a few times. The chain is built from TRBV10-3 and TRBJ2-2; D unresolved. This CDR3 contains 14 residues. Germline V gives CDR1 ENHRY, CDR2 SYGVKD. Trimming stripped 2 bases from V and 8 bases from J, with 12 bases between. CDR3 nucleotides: TGTGCCATCAGTGAGGGTCACCTACTAGGGGAGCTGTTTTTT. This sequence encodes CAISEGHLLGELFF.

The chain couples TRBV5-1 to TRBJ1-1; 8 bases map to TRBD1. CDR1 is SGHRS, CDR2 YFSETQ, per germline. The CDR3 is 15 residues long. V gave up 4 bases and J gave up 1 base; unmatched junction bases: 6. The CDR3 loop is CASSTGQGANTEAFF. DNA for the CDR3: TGCGCCAGCAGCACTGGACAGGGAGCGAACACTGAAGCTTTCTTT.

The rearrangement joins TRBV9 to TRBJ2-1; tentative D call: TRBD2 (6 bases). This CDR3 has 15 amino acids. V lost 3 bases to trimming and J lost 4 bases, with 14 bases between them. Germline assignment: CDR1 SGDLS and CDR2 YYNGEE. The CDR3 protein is CASSGSQGLYNEQFF. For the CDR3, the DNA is TGTGCCAGCAGCGGGTCGCAGGGACTTTACAATGAGCAGTTCTTC. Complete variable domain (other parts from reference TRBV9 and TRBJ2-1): DSGVTQTPKHLITATGQRVTLRCSPRSGDLSVYWYQQSLDQGLQFLIQYYNGEERAKGNILERFSAQQFPDLHSELNLSSLELGDSALYFCASSGSQGLYNEQFFGPGTRLTVL.

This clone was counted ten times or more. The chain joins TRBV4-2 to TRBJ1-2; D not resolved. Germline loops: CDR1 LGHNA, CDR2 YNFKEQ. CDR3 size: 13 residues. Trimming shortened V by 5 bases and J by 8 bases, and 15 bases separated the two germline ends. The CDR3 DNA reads TGTGCCAGCAGCTCCCAGACTGTCGAAGGCTACACCTTC. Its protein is CASSSQTVEGYTF.

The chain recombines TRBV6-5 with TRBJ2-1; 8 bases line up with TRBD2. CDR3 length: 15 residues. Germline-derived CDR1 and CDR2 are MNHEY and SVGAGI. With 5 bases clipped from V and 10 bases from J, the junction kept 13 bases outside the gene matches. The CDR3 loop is CASSPQSGSAWEQFF. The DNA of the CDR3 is TGTGCCAGCAGTCCTCAAAGCGGGAGCGCGTGGGAGCAGTTCTTC.

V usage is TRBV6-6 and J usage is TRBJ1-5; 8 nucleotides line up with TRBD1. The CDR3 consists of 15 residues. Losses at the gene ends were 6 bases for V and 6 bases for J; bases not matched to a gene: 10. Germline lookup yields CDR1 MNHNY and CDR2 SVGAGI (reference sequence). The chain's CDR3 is CASSTVDRAGQPQHF. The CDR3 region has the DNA TGTGCCAGCAGCACCGTGGACAGGGCGGGTCAGCCCCAGCATTTT.

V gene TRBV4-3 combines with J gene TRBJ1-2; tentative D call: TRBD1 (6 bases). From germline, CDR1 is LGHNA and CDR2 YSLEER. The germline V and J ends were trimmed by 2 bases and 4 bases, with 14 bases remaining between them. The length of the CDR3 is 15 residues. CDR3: CASSQSQGVGYGYTF. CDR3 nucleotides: TGCGCCAGCAGCCAATCACAGGGAGTCGGCTATGGCTACACCTTC.

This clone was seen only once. The CDR3 region is CASNPPGLANTGELFF. For the CDR3, the DNA is TGTGCCAGCAACCCACCGGGACTAGCAAACACCGGGGAGCTGTTTTTT. This sequence joins TRBV28 and TRBJ2-2, with TRBD2 matching 9 bases. The germline CDR1 and CDR2 sequences are MDHEN and SYDVKM. The CDR3 has 16 amino acids. With V trimmed by 7 bases and J by 2 bases, 8 bases remained unmatched.

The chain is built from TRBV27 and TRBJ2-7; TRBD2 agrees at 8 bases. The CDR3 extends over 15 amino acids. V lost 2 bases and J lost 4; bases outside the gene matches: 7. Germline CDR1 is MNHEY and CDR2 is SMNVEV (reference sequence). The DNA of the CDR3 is TGTGCCAGCAGTTTAGTAGCGGGAACTTGGTACGAGCAGTACTTC. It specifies CASSLVAGTWYEQYF.

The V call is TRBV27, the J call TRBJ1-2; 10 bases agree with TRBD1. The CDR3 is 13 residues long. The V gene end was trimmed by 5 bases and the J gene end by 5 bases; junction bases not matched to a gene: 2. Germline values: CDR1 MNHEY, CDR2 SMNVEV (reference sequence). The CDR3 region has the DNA TGTGCCAGCAGTCGACAGGGGGCTTATGGCTACACCTTC. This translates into CASSRQGAYGYTF.